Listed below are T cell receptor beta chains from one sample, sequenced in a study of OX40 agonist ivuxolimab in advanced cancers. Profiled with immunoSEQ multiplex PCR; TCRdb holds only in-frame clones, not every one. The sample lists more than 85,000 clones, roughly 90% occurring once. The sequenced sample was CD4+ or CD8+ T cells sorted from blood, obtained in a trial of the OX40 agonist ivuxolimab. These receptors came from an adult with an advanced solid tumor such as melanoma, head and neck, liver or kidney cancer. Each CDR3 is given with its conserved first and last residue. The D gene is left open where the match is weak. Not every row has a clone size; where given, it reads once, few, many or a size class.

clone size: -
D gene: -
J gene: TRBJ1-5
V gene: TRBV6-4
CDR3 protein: CASSTTPHGRWGQPQHF
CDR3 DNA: TGTGCCAGCAGCACTACACCACACGGACGATGGGGGCAGCCCCAGCATTTT

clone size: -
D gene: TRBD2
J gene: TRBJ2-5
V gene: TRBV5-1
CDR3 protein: CASSLTSVEETQYF
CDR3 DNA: TGCGCCAGCAGCCTTACTAGCGTGGAAGAGACCCAGTACTTC

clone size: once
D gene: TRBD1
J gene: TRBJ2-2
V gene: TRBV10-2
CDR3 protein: CASRVWDRGNTGELFF
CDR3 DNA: TGCGCCAGCAGGGTTTGGGACAGGGGGAACACCGGGGAGCTGTTTTTT

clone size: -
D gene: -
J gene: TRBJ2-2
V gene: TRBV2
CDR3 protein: CASSSEGAKNTGELFF
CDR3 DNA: TGTGCCAGCAGCTCGGAGGGGGCGAAGAACACCGGGGAGCTGTTTTTT

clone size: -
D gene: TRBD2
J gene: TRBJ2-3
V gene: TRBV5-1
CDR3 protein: CASSSTAGGAPDTQYF
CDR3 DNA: TGCGCCAGCAGCTCCACAGCGGGAGGGGCCCCAGATACGCAGTATTTT

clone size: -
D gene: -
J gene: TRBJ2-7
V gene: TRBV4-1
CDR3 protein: CASSQESTGLTYEQYF
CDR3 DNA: TGCGCCAGCAGCCAAGAATCGACAGGTCTCACCTACGAGCAGTACTTC

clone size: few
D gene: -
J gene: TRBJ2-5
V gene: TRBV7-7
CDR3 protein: CASSLTFTGARETQYF
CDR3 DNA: TGTGCCAGCAGCCTGACATTCACGGGAGCCAGAGAGACCCAGTACTTC

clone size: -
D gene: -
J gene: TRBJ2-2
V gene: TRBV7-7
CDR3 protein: CASSLTNTGELFF
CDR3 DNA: TGTGCCAGCAGCTTAACCAATACCGGGGAGCTGTTTTTT

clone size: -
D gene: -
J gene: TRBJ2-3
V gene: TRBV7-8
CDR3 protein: CASSALVGGDTQYF
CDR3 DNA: TGTGCCAGCAGCGCACTAGTGGGGGGAGATACGCAGTATTTT

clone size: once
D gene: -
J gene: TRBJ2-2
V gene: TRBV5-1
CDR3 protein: CASSVTGRTGELFF
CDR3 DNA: TGCGCCAGCAGTGTTACAGGGAGGACCGGGGAGCTGTTTTTT

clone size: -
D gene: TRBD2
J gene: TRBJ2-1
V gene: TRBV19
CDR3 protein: CASSKIGGGDNEQFF
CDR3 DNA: TGTGCCAGTAGTAAGATCGGTGGGGGGGACAATGAGCAGTTCTTC

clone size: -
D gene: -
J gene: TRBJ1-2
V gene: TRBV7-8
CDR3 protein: CASSPRLSTVAHGTF
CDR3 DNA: -

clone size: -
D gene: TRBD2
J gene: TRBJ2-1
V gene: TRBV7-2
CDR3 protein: CASSQTGTSGRGEQFF
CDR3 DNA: TGTGCCAGCAGCCAGACCGGGACTAGCGGGAGGGGTGAGCAGTTCTTC

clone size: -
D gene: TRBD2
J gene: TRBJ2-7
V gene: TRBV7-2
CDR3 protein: CASSKLIAGGFYEQYF
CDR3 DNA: TGTGCCAGCAGCAAATTAATAGCGGGAGGGTTCTACGAGCAGTACTTC

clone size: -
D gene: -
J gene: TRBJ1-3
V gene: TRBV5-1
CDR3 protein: CASSLGDYLGSGNTIYF
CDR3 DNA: TGCGCCAGCAGCTTGGGGGACTACTTGGGCTCTGGAAACACCATATATTTT

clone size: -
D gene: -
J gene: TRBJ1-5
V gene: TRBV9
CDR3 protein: CASSVEGGQPQHF
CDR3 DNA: TGTGCCAGCAGCGTAGAGGGCGGTCAGCCCCAGCATTTT

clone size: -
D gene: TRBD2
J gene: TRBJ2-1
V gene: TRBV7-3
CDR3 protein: CASSPGTSGSSYNEQFF
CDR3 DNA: TGTGCCAGCAGCCCTGGGACTAGCGGGAGCTCCTACAATGAGCAGTTCTTC

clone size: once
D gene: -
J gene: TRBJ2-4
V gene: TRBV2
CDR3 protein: CASSRERLDLAKNIQYF
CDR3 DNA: TGTGCCAGCAGTCGGGAGAGGTTGGATCTAGCCAAAAACATTCAGTACTTC

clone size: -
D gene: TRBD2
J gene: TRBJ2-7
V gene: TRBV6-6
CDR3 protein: CASKGLAGGPYEQYF
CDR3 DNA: TGTGCCAGCAAAGGACTAGCGGGAGGGCCCTACGAGCAGTACTTC

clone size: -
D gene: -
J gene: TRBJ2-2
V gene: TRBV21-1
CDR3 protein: CASCPGGNPNTGELFF
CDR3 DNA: TGTGCCAGCTGCCCTGGGGGGAACCCGAACACCGGGGAGCTGTTTTTT

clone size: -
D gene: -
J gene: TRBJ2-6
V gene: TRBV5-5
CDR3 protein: CASSLGGASGANVLTF
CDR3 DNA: TGTGCCAGCAGCTTGGGAGGGGCTTCGGGGGCCAACGTCCTGACTTTC

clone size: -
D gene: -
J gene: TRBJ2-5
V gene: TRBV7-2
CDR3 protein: CASSAKETQYF
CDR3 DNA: TGTGCCAGCAGCGCCAAGGAGACCCAGTACTTC